The clone carrying this T cell receptor beta chain was counted many times. TCRdb processed the PCR reads anew with MiXCR; each CDR3 protein has one entry. In the table there are about 640,000 distinct CDR3 sequences, 20% of which are singletons. This sample was taken from a study of molecular identifiers for immune sequencing clone quantification. This CDR3 has 15 residues. Between the trimmed V and J ends, which lost 3 bases and 0 bases, there was a span of 11 bases. This chain connects TRBV12-3 or TRBV12-4 to TRBJ1-1; no firm D call. The source is a human donor in good health. Some libraries in this study had Jurkat cell RNA spiked in. Sequencing input: naive CD8+ T cells from blood, with Jurkat cell RNA spiked in. As to subset: FACS-sorted CD8+CD4-CCR7+CD45RA+ naive T cells. As DNA, the CDR3 is TGTGCCAGCAGTTTTTCCCAGACCATGAACACTGAAGCTTTCTTT. It codes for CASSFSQTMNTEAFF.